These 20 T cell receptor beta chains were all obtained from the same sample, sequenced in a study of T cells in Graves' hyperthyroidism and ophthalmopathy. Amplified TCR beta CDR3 regions derived from RNA transcripts. The TCR CDR3 was amplified in a first-round RT-PCR using the HTBI primer set. MiXCR, applied by TCRdb to the multiplex PCR reads, yields one record per CDR3 protein. The top ten hold roughly 30% of the sample, which has around 760,000 distinct CDR3 sequences, about 35% seen once. Material: blood. The receptor set was obtained from a middle-aged woman with Graves' hyperthyroidism.

This clonotype was found many times. The chain employs TRBV7-9 and TRBJ1-1, with D tentatively TRBD1 (6 bases). V shed 5 bases and J shed 1 base, with 11 bases lying between them. The CDR3 is 14 amino acids. Germline CDR1 SEHNR, CDR2 FQNEAQ (reference sequence). The CDR3 protein is CASSPRQENTEAFF. The CDR3 DNA reads as TGTGCCAGCAGCCCCCGACAGGAGAACACTGAAGCTTTCTTT.

V usage is TRBV5-1 and J usage is TRBJ2-7; 7 nucleotides align to TRBD1. Losses at the gene ends were 4 bases for V and 2 bases for J; bases not matched to a gene: 9. This CDR3 has 15 residues. Looked up from germline, CDR1 is SGHRS and CDR2 is YFSETQ. The CDR3 DNA sequence: TGCGCCAGCAGCGAGGGGGCAGGACCCACCTACGAGCAGTACTTC. Its translation is CASSEGAGPTYEQYF. The full variable domain, rest sourced from reference TRBV5-1 and TRBJ2-7, is KAGVTQTPRYLIKTRGQQVTLSCSPISGHRSVSWYQQTPGQGLQFLFEYFSETQRNKGNFPGRFSGRQFSNSRSEMNVSTLELGDSALYLCASSEGAGPTYEQYFGPGTRLTVT.

The table lists this clonotype with a few counts. The V call is TRBV5-1, the J call TRBJ1-2; D is ambiguous. V was shortened by 4 bases and J by 4 bases, with 17 bases between the two germline ends. This CDR3 is built from 15 residues. CDR1 and CDR2 from the germline V gene are SGHRS and YFSETQ. In nucleotides, the CDR3 is TGCGCCAGCAGCGTGGATTCCAGCCGGACCTATGGCTACACCTTC. It translates to CASSVDSSRTYGYTF.

This clonotype was picked up many times. This chain links TRBV10-3 with TRBJ1-5; 8 bases agree with TRBD1. The germline gives CDR1 ENHRY, CDR2 SYGVKD. This CDR3 is built from 13 residues. Germline trimming cut 10 bases from V and 0 bases from J; bases unmatched to any gene: 2. CDR3 sequence reads: CATTGDSNQPQHF. The CDR3 DNA is TGTGCCACGACAGGGGATAGCAATCAGCCCCAGCATTTT.

The chain uses TRBV19 and TRBJ2-2; weak D call: TRBD2 (6 bases). CDR1 and CDR2 (germline): LNHDA, SQIVND (reference sequence). Trimming took 10 bases from V and 2 from J, leaving 14 bases between them. The CDR3 is 14 residues long. The CDR3 region has the DNA TGTGCCATTTCCGGGGCGGGAAACACCGGGGAGCTGTTTTTT. This sequence encodes CAISGAGNTGELFF.

There are many counts of this clonotype. The chain recombines TRBV29-1 with TRBJ2-7, with TRBD1 matching over 7 bases. CDR3 length: 14 residues. Looked up from germline, CDR1 is SQVTM and CDR2 is ANQGSEA. V trimming: 6 bases; J trimming: 0 bases; junction bases outside the gene matches: 8. CDR3 protein: CSVATGSSSYEQYF. Here the CDR3 DNA reads TGCAGCGTGGCGACAGGGTCCAGCTCCTACGAGCAGTACTTC.

This clonotype appeared many times. The chain combines TRBV20-1 with TRBJ1-5, with 10 bases identical to TRBD1. Per the germline V gene, CDR1 is DFQATT and CDR2 is SNEGSKA (reference sequence). The CDR3 runs to 14 residues. With 6 bases clipped from V and 5 bases from J, the junction kept 7 bases outside the gene matches. CDR3 coding DNA: TGCAGTGCCCGGACAGGGGGATCGGATCAGCCCCAGCATTTT. Translating gives CSARTGGSDQPQHF.

The gene calls are TRBV7-2 and TRBJ2-5, with 7 bases matching TRBD2. There are 17 residues in the CDR3. Germline CDR1 and CDR2: SGHTA and FQGNSA. V trimming: 5 bases; J trimming: 7 bases; junction bases outside the gene matches: 19. Written as DNA, the CDR3 is TGTGCCAGCAGCCGAGGTTTAGCGGGCCCCCCTTACGGGACCCAGTACTTC. Translation gives CASSRGLAGPPYGTQYF.

V is TRBV15 and J is TRBJ2-2, with 8 bases matching TRBD2. The germline gives CDR1 LNHNV, CDR2 YYDKDF (reference sequence). The V segment lost 3 bases and the J segment 7 bases; nucleotides outside the gene matches: 4. The CDR3 extends over 14 amino acids. CDR3 region: CATSRDGRDGELFF. CDR3 sequence (DNA): TGTGCCACCAGCAGGGACGGGAGGGACGGGGAGCTGTTTTTT.

CDR3 nucleotide sequence: TGTGCCAGCAGTGAAGCTCGGGGGACCGATACGCAGTATTTT. The encoded protein is CASSEARGTDTQYF. This rearrangement joins TRBV2 to TRBJ2-3, with TRBD2 as a possible D gene (6 bases). There are 14 residues in the CDR3. Trimming stripped 0 bases from V and 6 bases from J, with 10 bases between. Germline CDR1 is SNHLY and CDR2 is FYNNEI. Combining the CDR3 with reference TRBV2 and TRBJ2-3 gives the whole variable domain EPEVTQTPSHQVTQMGQEVILRCVPISNHLYFYWYRQILGQKVEFLVSFYNNEISEKSEIFDDQFSVERPDGSNFTLKIRSTKLEDSAMYFCASSEARGTDTQYFGPGTRLTVL.

To note about this clonotype: The junction and the germline gene differ at one end; a read error may be behind it. The J gene is TRBJ2-6, the V gene TRBV10-3, with D possibly being TRBD1 or TRBD2 (6 bases each). This CDR3 comprises 13 residues. Germline V gives CDR1 ENHRY, CDR2 SYGVKD. CDR3 DNA: TGTGCCATCAGTGAGTGGGGGGCGAACGTCCTGACTTTC. This codes for CAISEWGANVLTF.

The V gene is TRBV6-2 or TRBV6-3, the J gene TRBJ2-7; maybe TRBD2 (6 bases). This CDR3 has 16 amino acids. Trimming cost V 4 bases and J 5 bases, with 21 bases left between them. Germline V gene lookup returns CDR1 MNHEY and CDR2 SVGEGT. CDR3 protein: CASSSPGGGDEDEQYF. CDR3 in DNA: TGTGCCAGCAGTTCCCCCGGGGGTGGCGACGAGGACGAGCAGTACTTC.

In DNA, the CDR3 is TGCGCCAGCAGCTTGGTACAGGCCGGCTCCTACGAGCAGTACTTC. Translated: CASSLVQAGSYEQYF. The V gene is TRBV5-1, the J gene TRBJ2-7; tentatively, D is TRBD1 (5 bases). The V end lost 0 bases, the J end lost 0 bases, and 10 bases lay between the germline ends. This CDR3 contains 15 residues. Germline lookup yields CDR1 SGHRS and CDR2 YFSETQ.

The V gene is TRBV9, the J gene TRBJ1-4, with no clear D. Trimming removed 3 bases from V and 8 bases from J, with 17 bases in between. This CDR3 contains 15 residues. From germline, CDR1 is SGDLS and CDR2 YYNGEE. The CDR3 DNA follows: TGTGCCAGCAGCGAGACCCGTGTGACTGCAGAAAAACTGTTTTTT. Translated: CASSETRVTAEKLFF.

This clonotype was observed many times. The chain is built from TRBV11-2 and TRBJ2-2; the D gene is possibly TRBD2 (6 bases). V was trimmed by 7 bases and J by 1 base, leaving 13 bases between them. Per germline, CDR1 SGHAT and CDR2 FQNNGV. This CDR3 region has 15 residues. CDR3 residues: CASTEGGGNTGELFF. CDR3 nucleotide sequence: TGTGCCAGCACCGAGGGAGGAGGGAACACCGGGGAGCTGTTTTTT.

The chain combines TRBV10-2 with TRBJ1-4, with no clear D. Germline CDR1 WSHSY, CDR2 SAAADI. The CDR3 contains 16 residues. V lost 0 bases to trimming and J lost 8 bases, with 16 bases between them. CDR3 nucleotides: TGCGCCAGCAGTGAGTCATTCGGGAAACCGGGGGAAAAACTGTTTTTT. Encoded protein: CASSESFGKPGEKLFF.

The chain carries TRBV7-2 and TRBJ2-3; 11 nucleotides match TRBD2. Losses at the gene ends were 3 bases for V and 6 bases for J; bases not matched to a gene: 2. The CDR3 is made up of 14 amino acids. Per germline, CDR1 SGHTA and CDR2 FQGNSA. CDR3 DNA sequence: TGTGCCAGCAGCTTTAGCGGGGGGGCTGATACGCAGTATTTT. Translated: CASSFSGGADTQYF.

This clonotype was seen only a few times. V usage is TRBV7-2 and J usage is TRBJ2-7; TRBD2 agrees at 13 bases. The CDR3 runs to 17 residues. Trimming removed 5 bases from V and 0 bases from J; junction bases left unmatched: 7. Germline values: CDR1 SGHTA, CDR2 FQGNSA. CDR3 DNA: TGTGCCAGCAGCCCCGGGCGACTAGCGGGAGGCTCCTACGAGCAGTACTTC. This sequence encodes CASSPGRLAGGSYEQYF.

This clonotype came up many times. This chain links TRBV7-2 with TRBJ1-2, with D perhaps TRBD1 (6 bases). The CDR3 totals 14 residues. Germline lookup yields CDR1 SGHTA and CDR2 FQGNSA. Deletions cut 1 base from V and 4 bases from J, with 10 bases between. CDR3 residues: CASSLERTVYGYTF. The CDR3 coding sequence is TGTGCCAGCAGCTTAGAGCGGACAGTCTATGGCTACACCTTC.

This chain connects TRBV2 to TRBJ2-6; 8 bases line up with TRBD1. V was clipped by 1 base and J by 0 bases; unmatched bases: 2. CDR1 SNHLY and CDR2 FYNNEI come from the germline V gene. The CDR3 extends over 17 amino acids. The CDR3 sequence is CASSEGTGNSGANVLTF. The CDR3 DNA reads TGTGCCAGCAGTGAAGGGACAGGGAACTCTGGGGCCAACGTCCTGACTTTC.